This TCR beta chain derives from a study of blood T cell repertoires in COVID-19. Across the whole study: Sources were T cells, B-cell-depleted T cells, or PBMCs; the material itself was cDNA or gDNA.

Per the original data handling: Estimated nucleated cell counts came from reference gene primer amplification. Clones were sequenced by immunoSEQ multiplex PCR, and TCRdb holds only the in-frame ones, with some missing. The DNA gave D and trimming, while V, J and clone size come from that table. The profile shows approximately 170,000 clones, roughly 80% of them singletons. This CDR3 has 15 residues. The ends were cut back, 2 bases at V and 2 bases at J, with 12 bases in the middle. The rearrangement links TRBV6-7 to TRBJ2-5; weak D call: TRBD1 (7 bases). TRBV6-7 is known as an ORF, though its function is uncertain. The sequence derives from a human donor with acute or convalescent COVID-19. The donor label of this sample is uncertain. The specimen sequenced was peripheral blood. CDR3 coding DNA: TGTGCCAGCAGTTACAGGGCAGGGGGGCAAGAGACCCAGTACTTC. Translating it yields CASSYRAGGQETQYF.